This entry concerns a single T cell receptor beta chain. The target antigen is unknown. The record originates from a study of shared clonotypes between healthy human individuals. Repertoires were generated with immunoSEQ multiplex PCR, while TCRdb's copy carries only in-frame clones and drops some. The sample has almost 700,000 clones; 92% are singletons. CD45RO-negative, CCR7-positively selected cells formed the naive CD8 fraction, excluding terminally differentiated effector memory CD45RA+ cells. Overall study results and limits: Generation probabilities were higher for clonotypes shared across all four sorted-subset donors than for unshared ones.

The CDR3 runs 14 residues. Germline CDR1 ENHRY, CDR2 SYGVKD. Trimming left V 3 bases short and J 5 bases short, with 14 bases between. This TCR was recovered from a man aged 30 to 39 in good health. The rearrangement joins TRBV10-3 to TRBJ2-7; D may match TRBD1 or TRBD2 (5 bases each). Input material: naive CD8+ T cells sorted from blood. CDR3 loop: CAISDGDRPHEQYF. DNA of the CDR3: TGTGCCATCAGTGACGGGGACCGACCCCACGAGCAGTACTTC.